This TCR beta chain was captured by sequencing in a study of siplizumab effects on memory and regulatory T cells. Sequencing was performed with immunoSEQ multiplex PCR; in TCRdb, only in-frame clones are kept and a portion is missing. This sample has over 65,000 clones, with roughly 94% found just once. This CDR3 contains 16 residues. Trimming removed 0 bases at V and 4 bases at J, with 16 bases between. Germline lookup yields CDR1 LGHNA and CDR2 YNFKEQ. Sequenced: CD8+ T cells sorted from blood. The chain couples TRBV4-2 to TRBJ2-7; D uncertain. The TCR originated in a human donor in good health. The CDR3 loop is CASSQDEVAEDYEQYF. The CDR3 coding sequence is TGTGCCAGCAGCCAAGACGAGGTAGCAGAAGATTACGAGCAGTACTTC.